The clone carrying this T cell receptor beta chain was observed many times. Its matching antigen is unknown. Per germline, CDR1 DFQATT and CDR2 SNEGSKA (reference sequence). The CDR3 extends over 15 amino acids. With V trimmed by 3 bases and J by 2 bases, 7 bases remained unmatched. Study-wide points: The larger-cohort validation was restricted to a single TCR beta V-J rearrangement rather than whole repertoires.

A single record per CDR3 protein comes from TCRdb applying MiXCR to the 5' RACE reads. The sample holds roughly 13,000 distinct CDR3 sequences, about 22% seen once. The sequenced material came from naive CD4+ T cells sorted from blood. The subset denotes: naive CD4+ T cells, CD4+CD45RA+CD25-. The chain is built from TRBV20-1 and TRBJ2-1, with 7 bases identical to TRBD2. The receptor comes from a female donor with breast cancer. The CDR3 nucleotides are TGCAGTGCTAGCACGGCGGGAGACACCTACAATGAGCAGTTCTTC. Its protein is CSASTAGDTYNEQFF.